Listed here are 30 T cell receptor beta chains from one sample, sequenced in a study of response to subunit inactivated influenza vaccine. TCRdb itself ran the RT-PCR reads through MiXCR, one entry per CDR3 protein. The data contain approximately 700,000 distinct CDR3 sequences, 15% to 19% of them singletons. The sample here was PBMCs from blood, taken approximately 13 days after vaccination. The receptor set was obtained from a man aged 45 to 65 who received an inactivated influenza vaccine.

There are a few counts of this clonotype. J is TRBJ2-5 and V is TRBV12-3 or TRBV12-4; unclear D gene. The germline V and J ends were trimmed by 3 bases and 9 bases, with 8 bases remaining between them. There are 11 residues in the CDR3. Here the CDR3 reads CASSFSLAQYF. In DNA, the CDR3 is TGTGCCAGCAGTTTCTCCCTCGCCCAGTACTTC.

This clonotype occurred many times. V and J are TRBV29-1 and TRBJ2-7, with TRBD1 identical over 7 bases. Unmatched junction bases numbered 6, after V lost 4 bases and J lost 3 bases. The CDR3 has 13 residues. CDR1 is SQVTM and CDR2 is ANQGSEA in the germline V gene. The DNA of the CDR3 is TGCAGCGTTGTCGCCGACAGGGTCTACGAGCAGTACTTC. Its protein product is CSVVADRVYEQYF.

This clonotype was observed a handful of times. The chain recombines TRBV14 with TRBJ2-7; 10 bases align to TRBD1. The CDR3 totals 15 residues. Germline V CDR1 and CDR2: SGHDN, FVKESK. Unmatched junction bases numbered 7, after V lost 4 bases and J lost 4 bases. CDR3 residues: CASSLRDRGFYEQYF. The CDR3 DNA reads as TGTGCCAGCAGCCTCCGGGACAGGGGCTTTTACGAGCAGTACTTC.

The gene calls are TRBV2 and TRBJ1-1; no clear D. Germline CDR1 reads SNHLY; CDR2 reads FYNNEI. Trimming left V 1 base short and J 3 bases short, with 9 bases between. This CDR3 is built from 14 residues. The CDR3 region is CASSEEGGDTEAFF. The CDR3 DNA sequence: TGTGCCAGCAGTGAAGAGGGTGGGGACACTGAAGCTTTCTTT.

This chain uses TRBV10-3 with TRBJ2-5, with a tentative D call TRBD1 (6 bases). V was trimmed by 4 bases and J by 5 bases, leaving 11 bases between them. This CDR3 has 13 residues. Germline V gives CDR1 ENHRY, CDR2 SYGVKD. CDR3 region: CAISVDRQETQYF. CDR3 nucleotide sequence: TGTGCCATCAGTGTTGACAGGCAGGAGACCCAGTACTTC.

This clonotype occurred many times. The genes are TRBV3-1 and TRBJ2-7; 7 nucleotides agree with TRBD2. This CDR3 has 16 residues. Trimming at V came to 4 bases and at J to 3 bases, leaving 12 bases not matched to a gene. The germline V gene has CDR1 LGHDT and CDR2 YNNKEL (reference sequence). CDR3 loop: CASSLSTGGSHYEQYF. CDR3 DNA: TGTGCCAGCAGCCTCTCTACGGGAGGTTCCCACTACGAGCAGTACTTC.

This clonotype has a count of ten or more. This chain's CDR3 is CASSPSLVRNIQYF. As DNA, the CDR3 is TGTGCCAGCAGTCCATCCTTGGTTAGAAACATTCAGTACTTC. The chain combines TRBV6-2 or TRBV6-3 with TRBJ2-4; the D is unclear. This CDR3 is built from 14 residues. The V end was cut by 5 bases, the J end by 6 bases, with 14 bases between. Germline V gives CDR1 MNHEY, CDR2 SVGEGT.

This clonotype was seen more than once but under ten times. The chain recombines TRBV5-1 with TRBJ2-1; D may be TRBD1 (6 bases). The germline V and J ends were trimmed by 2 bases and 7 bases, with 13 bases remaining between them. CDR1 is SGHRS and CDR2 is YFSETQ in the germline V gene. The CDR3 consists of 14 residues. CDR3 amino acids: CASSLRQVGNEQFF. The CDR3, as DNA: TGCGCCAGCAGCTTACGACAGGTGGGGAATGAGCAGTTCTTC.

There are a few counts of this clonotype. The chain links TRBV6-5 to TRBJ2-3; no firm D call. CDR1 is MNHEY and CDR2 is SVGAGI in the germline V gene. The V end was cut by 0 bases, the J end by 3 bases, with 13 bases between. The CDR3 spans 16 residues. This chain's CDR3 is CASSYSRVTITDTQYF. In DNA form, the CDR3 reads TGTGCCAGCAGTTACTCTCGGGTTACCATAACAGATACGCAGTATTTT.

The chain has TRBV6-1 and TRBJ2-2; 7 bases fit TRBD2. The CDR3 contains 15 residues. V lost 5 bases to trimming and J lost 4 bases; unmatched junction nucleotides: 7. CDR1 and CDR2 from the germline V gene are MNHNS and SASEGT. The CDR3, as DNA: TGTGCCAGCAGTCCCGGCGGGAGCGTCACCGGGGAGCTGTTTTTT. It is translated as CASSPGGSVTGELFF.

Here the CDR3 DNA reads TGTGCCAGCAGTTCCGGGAAACTTAGCGGGGGGGCAGATACGCAGTATTTT. Translated, it gives CASSSGKLSGGADTQYF. The chain links TRBV6-5 to TRBJ2-3; 11 bases line up with TRBD2. With V trimmed by 4 bases and J by 4 bases, 10 bases remained unmatched. The CDR3 runs to 17 residues. Germline CDR1 is MNHEY and CDR2 is SVGAGI.

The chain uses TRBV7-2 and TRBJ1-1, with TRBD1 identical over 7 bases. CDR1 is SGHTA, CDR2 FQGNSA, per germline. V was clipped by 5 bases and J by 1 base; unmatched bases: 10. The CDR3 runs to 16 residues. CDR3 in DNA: TGTGCCAGCAGCCGCGACAGGGCTTTAAGGAACACTGAAGCTTTCTTT. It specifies CASSRDRALRNTEAFF. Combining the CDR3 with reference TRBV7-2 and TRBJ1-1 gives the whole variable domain GAGVSQSPSNKVTEKGKDVELRCDPISGHTALYWYRQSLGQGLEFLIYFQGNSAPDKSGLPSDRFSAERTGGSVSTLTIQRTQQEDSAVYLCASSRDRALRNTEAFFGQGTRLTVV.

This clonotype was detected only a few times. The chain's CDR3 is CASSSQAGRTDTQYF. The CDR3 coding sequence is TGTGCCAGCAGCTCCCAAGCGGGTCGGACAGATACGCAGTATTTT. This chain links TRBV7-9 with TRBJ2-3; D possibly corresponds to TRBD2 (6 bases). Trimming took 4 bases from V and 3 from J, leaving 14 bases between them. The germline CDR1 and CDR2 sequences are SEHNR and FQNEAQ (reference sequence). The CDR3 is 15 residues long.

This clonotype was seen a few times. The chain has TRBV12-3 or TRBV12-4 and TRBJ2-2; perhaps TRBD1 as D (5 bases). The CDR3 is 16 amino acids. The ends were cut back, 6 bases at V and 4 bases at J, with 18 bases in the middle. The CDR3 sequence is CASRGTLVGRTGELFF. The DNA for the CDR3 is TGTGCCAGCAGGGGAACGTTAGTGGGGCGCACCGGGGAGCTGTTTTTT.

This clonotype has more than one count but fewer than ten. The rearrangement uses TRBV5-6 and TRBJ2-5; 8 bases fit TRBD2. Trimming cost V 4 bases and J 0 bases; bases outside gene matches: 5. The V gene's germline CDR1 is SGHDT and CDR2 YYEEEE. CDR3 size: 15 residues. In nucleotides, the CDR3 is TGTGCCAGCAGCATACCGGGACTAGACCAAGAGACCCAGTACTTC. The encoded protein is CASSIPGLDQETQYF.

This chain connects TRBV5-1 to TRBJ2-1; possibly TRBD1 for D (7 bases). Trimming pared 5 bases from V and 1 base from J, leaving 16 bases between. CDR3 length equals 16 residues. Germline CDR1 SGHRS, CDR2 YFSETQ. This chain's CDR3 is CASSQGGFTSYNEQFF. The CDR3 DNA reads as TGCGCCAGCAGTCAGGGGGGTTTCACATCCTACAATGAGCAGTTCTTC.

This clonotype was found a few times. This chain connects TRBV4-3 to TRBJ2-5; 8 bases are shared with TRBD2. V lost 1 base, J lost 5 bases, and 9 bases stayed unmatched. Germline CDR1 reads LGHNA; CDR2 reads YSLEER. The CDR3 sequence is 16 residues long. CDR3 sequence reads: CASSQGPGLEGETQYF. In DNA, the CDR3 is TGCGCCAGCAGCCAAGGGCCGGGACTAGAAGGGGAGACCCAGTACTTC.

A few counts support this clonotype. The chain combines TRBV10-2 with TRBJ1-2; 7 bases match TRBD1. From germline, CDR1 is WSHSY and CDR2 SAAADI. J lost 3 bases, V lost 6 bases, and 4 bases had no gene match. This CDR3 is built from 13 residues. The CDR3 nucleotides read TGCGCCAGCAGCCGGGACAGTCACTATGGCTACACCTTC. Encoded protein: CASSRDSHYGYTF.

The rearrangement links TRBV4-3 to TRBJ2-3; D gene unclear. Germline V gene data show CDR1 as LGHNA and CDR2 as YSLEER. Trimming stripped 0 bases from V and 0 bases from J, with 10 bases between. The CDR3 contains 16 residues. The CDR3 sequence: CASSQDVTGSTDTQYF. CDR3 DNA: TGCGCCAGCAGCCAAGACGTTACGGGTAGCACAGATACGCAGTATTTT.

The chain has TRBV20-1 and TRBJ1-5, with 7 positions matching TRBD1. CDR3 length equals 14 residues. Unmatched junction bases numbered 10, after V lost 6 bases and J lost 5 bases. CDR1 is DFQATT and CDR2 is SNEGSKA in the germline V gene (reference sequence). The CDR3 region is CSAHRGLTHQPQHF. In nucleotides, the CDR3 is TGCAGTGCGCACAGGGGTCTTACGCATCAGCCCCAGCATTTT.

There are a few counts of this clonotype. The CDR3 sequence: CASSLSAGAPDTQYF. The CDR3 bases are TGTGCCAGCAGTTTGTCAGCGGGAGCCCCAGATACGCAGTATTTT. The chain uses TRBV28 and TRBJ2-3, with TRBD2 matching over 8 bases. This CDR3 is built from 15 residues. Germline V gene sequence: CDR1 MDHEN, CDR2 SYDVKM. J gave up 4 bases and V 3 bases, and 6 bases lay outside the gene matches. The complete variable domain, with remaining parts taken from reference TRBV28 and TRBJ2-3, reads DVKVTQSSRYLVKRTGEKVFLECVQDMDHENMFWYRQDPGLGLRLIYFSYDVKMKEKGDIPEGYSVSREKKERFSLILESASTNQTSMYLCASSLSAGAPDTQYFGPGTRLTVL.

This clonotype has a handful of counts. CDR3 sequence reads: CASRPGTGGTSGELFF. DNA for the CDR3: TGTGCCAGCAGACCTGGGACAGGGGGAACGAGCGGGGAGCTGTTTTTT. The genes are TRBV21-1 and TRBJ2-2; the DNA was not compared with TRBD1, the D call given in the table. TRBV21-1 is a recognized pseudogene. The CDR3 length is 16 residues.

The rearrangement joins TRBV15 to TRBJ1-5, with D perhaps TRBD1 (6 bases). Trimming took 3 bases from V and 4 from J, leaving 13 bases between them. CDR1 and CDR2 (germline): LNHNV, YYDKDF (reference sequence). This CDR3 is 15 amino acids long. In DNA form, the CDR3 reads TGTGCCACCAGCAGGGGAGGGACACAGAATCAGCCCCAGCATTTT. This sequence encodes CATSRGGTQNQPQHF. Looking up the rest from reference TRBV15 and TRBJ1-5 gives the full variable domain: DAMVIQNPRYQVTQFGKPVTLSCSQTLNHNVMYWYQQKSSQAPKLLFHYYDKDFNNEADTPDNFQSRRPNTSFCFLDIRSPGLGDTAMYLCATSRGGTQNQPQHFGDGTRLSIL.

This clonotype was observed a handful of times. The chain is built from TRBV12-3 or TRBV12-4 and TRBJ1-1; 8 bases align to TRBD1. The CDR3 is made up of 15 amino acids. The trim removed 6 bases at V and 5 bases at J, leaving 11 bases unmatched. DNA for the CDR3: TGTGCCAGCAGCCCGACCGGACAGGGAGAGACTGAAGCTTTCTTT. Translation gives CASSPTGQGETEAFF.

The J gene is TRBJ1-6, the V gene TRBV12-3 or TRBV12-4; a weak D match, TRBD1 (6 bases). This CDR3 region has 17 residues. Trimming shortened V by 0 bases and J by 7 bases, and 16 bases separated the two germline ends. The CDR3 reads CASSLAPRTDFNSPLHF. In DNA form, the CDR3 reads TGTGCCAGCAGTTTAGCTCCGAGGACAGACTTCAATTCACCCCTCCACTTT.

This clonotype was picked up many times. The CDR3 DNA reads as TGTGCCAGCAGCTTACCCCTCGGGCACACAGATACGCAGTATTTT. Residues: CASSLPLGHTDTQYF. This sequence joins TRBV7-2 and TRBJ2-3; no reliable D call. Looked up from germline, CDR1 is SGHTA and CDR2 is FQGNSA. The CDR3 totals 15 residues. Trimming stripped 2 bases from V and 2 bases from J, with 11 bases between.

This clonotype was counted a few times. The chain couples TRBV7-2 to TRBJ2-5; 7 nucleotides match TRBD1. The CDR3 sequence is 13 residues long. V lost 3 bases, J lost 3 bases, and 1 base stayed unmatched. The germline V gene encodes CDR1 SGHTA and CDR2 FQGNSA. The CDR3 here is CASSFDREETQYF. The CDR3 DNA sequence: TGTGCCAGCAGCTTCGACAGGGAAGAGACCCAGTACTTC.

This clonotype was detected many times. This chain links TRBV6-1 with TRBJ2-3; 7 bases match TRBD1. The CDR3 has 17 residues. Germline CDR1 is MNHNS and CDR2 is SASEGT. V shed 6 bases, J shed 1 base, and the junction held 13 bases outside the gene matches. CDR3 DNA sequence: TGTGCCAGCAGAACCGAAACAGGGGCGTGGGGCACAGATACGCAGTATTTT. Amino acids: CASRTETGAWGTDTQYF.

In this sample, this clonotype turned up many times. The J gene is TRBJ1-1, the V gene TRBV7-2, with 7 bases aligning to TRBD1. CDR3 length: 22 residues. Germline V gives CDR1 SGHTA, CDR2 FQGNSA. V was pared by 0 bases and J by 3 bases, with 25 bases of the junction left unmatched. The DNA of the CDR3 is TGTGCCAGCAGCTTAGCATTAAGACTTCCATGGACAGGCTCTGGGGAAGACACTGAAGCTTTCTTT. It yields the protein CASSLALRLPWTGSGEDTEAFF.

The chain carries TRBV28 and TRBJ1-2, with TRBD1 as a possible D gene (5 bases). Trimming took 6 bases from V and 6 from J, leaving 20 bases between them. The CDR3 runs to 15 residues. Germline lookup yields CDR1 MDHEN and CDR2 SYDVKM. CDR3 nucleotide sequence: TGTGCCAGCAGACGAATCGGGACGACGAAGCATGGCTACACCTTC. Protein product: CASRRIGTTKHGYTF.